Described below is a single T cell receptor (beta chain) sequence and its context. Its antigen is as yet unknown. Germline CDR1 and CDR2: LNHDA and SQIVND (reference sequence). The CDR3 extends over 15 amino acids. Trimming cost V 4 bases and J 9 bases; bases outside gene matches: 9. Amplification used primers for 54 TRBV and 13 TRBJ segments. The repertoire was sequenced with immunoSEQ multiplex PCR; TCRdb's copy has only in-frame clones and lacks some. The sample yields about 110,000 clones, around 93% seen once. The data were obtained in a study of T cell repertoires and HLA-DP antigens. Looking at the study overall: Donors were two male and one female, aged 18-to-29 to 60-to-69.

The genes are TRBV19 and TRBJ1-6, with 7 bases identical to TRBD1. The origin of this receptor is a young woman in good health and CMV-seronegative. The sequenced sample consisted of CD4+ T cells from PBMCs. The CDR3 is CASSTGTVEGSPLHF. The CDR3 DNA sequence: TGTGCCAGTAGTACCGGGACAGTGGAGGGTTCACCCCTCCACTTT.